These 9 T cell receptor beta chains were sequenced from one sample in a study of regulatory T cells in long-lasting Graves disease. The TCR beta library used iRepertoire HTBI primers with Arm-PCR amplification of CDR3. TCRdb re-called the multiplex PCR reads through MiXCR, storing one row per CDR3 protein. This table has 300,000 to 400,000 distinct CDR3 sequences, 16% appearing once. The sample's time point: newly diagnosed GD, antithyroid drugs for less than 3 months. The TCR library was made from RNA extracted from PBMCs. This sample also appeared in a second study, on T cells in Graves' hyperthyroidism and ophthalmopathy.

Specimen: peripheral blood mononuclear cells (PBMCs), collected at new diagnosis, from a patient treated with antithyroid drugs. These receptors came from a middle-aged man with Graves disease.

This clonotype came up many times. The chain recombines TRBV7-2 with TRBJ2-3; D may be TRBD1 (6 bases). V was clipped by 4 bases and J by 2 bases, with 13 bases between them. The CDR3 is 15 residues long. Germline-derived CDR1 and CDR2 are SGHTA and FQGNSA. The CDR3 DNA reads TGTGCCAGCAGCTACGCCACAGGGACCACAGATACGCAGTATTTT. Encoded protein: CASSYATGTTDTQYF.

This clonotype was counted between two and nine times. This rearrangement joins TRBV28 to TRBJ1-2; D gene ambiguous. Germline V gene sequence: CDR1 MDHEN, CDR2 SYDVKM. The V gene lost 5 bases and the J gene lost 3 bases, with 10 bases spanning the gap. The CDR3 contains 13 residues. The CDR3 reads CASSTTIDYGYTF. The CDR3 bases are TGTGCCAGCAGTACGACTATCGACTATGGCTACACCTTC.

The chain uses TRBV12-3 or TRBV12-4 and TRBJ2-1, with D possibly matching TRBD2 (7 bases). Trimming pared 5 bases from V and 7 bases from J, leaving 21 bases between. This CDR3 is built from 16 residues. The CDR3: CASSTRPGGSGNEQFF. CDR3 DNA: TGTGCCAGCAGTACACGCCCGGGGGGCTCCGGGAATGAGCAGTTCTTC.

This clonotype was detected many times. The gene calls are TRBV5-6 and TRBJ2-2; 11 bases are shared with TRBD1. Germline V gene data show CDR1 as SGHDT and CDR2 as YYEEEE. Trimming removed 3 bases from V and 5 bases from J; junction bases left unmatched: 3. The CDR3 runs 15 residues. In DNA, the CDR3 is TGTGCCAGCAGCTCCGGGACAGGGGGGACCGGGGAGCTGTTTTTT. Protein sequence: CASSSGTGGTGELFF.

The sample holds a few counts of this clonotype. The CDR3, as DNA: TGTGCCAGCAGCTTTGAATTACCTCCTTATGGCTACACCTTC. It specifies CASSFELPPYGYTF. This sequence joins TRBV5-5 and TRBJ1-2, with unresolved D. CDR1 is SGHKS and CDR2 is YYEKEE in the germline V gene (reference sequence). Trimming pared 2 bases from V and 5 bases from J, leaving 13 bases between. The CDR3 has 14 residues.

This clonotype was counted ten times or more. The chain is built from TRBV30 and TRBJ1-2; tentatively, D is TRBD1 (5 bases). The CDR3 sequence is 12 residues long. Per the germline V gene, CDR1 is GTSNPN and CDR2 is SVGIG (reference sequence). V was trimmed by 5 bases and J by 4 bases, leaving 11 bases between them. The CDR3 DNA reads TGTGCCTGGGGGGGGGGGAGCTATGGCTACACCTTC. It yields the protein CAWGGGSYGYTF. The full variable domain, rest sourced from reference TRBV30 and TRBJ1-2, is SQTIHQWPATLVQPVGSPLSLECTVEGTSNPNLYWYRQAAGRGLQLLFYSVGIGQISSEVPQNLSASRPQDRQFILSSKKLLLSDSGFYLCAWGGGSYGYTFGSGTRLTVV.

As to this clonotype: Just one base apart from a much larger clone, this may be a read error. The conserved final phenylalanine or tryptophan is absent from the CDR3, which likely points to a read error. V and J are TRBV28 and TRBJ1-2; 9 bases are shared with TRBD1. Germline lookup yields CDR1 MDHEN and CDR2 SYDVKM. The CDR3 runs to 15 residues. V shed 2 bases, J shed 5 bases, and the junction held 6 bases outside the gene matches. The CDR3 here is CASSLPGQGLYGYTY. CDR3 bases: TGTGCCAGCAGTTTACCGGGACAGGGCCTTTATGGCTACACCTAC.

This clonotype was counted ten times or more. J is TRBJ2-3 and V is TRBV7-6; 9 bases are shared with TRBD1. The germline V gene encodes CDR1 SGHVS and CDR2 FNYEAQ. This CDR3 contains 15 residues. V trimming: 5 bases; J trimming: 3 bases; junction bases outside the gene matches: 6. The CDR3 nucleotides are TGTGCCAGCAGCCGCGGACAGGGGAGGACAGATACGCAGTATTTT. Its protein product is CASSRGQGRTDTQYF.

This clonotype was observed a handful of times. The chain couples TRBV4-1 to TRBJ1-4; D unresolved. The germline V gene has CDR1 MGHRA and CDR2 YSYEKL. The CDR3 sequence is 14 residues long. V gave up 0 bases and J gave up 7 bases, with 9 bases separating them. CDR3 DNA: TGCGCCAGCAGCCAAGAGGCAGGCCGTGAAAAACTGTTTTTT. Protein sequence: CASSQEAGREKLFF.